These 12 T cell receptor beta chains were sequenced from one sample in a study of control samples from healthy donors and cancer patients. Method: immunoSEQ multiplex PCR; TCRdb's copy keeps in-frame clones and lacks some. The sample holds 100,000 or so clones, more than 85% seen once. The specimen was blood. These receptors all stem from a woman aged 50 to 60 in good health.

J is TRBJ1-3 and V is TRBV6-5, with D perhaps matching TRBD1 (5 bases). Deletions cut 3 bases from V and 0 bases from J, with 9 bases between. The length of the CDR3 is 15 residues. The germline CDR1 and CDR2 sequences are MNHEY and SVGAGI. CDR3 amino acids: CASSYAGSSGNTIYF. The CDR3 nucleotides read TGTGCCAGCAGTTATGCAGGGTCCTCTGGAAACACCATATATTTT.

As DNA, the CDR3 is TGTGCCAGCTCACCACTGAGGCTAGCGGGAGCCGGAGATACGCAGTATTTT. Amino acid sequence: CASSPLRLAGAGDTQYF. The genes are TRBV18 and TRBJ2-3; 10 bases line up with TRBD2. CDR1 and CDR2 from the germline V gene are KGHSH and LQKENI. This CDR3 comprises 17 residues. V gave up 1 base and J gave up 5 bases; unmatched junction bases: 9.

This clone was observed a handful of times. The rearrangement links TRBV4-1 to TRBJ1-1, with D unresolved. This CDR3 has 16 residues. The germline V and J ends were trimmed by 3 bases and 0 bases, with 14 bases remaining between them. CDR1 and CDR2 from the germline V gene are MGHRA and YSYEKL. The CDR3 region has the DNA TGCGCCAGCAGCCAGGCCCGGGGTTCCATGAACACTGAAGCTTTCTTT. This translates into CASSQARGSMNTEAFF.

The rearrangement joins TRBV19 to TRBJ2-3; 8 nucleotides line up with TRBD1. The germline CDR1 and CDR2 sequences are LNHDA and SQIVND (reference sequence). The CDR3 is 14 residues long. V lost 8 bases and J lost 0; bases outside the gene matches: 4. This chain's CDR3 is CASGDRPSTDTQYF. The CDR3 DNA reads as TGTGCCAGTGGGGACAGGCCTAGCACAGATACGCAGTATTTT.

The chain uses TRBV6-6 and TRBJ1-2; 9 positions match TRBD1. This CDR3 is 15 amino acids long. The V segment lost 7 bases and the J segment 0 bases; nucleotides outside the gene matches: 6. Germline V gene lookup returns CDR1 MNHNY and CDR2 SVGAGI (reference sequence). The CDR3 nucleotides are TGTGCCAGCAACGACAGGACAGGGGCTAACTATGGCTACACCTTC. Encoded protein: CASNDRTGANYGYTF.

The DNA of the CDR3 is TGTGCCAGTAGGCGGGGGGTCCTTTACAATGAGCAGTTCTTC. It specifies CASRRGVLYNEQFF. V usage is TRBV19 and J usage is TRBJ2-1; 8 bases match TRBD2. The germline V gene encodes CDR1 LNHDA and CDR2 SQIVND (reference sequence). The CDR3 has 14 residues. V shed 6 bases and J 4 bases; nucleotides not matched to a gene: 5.

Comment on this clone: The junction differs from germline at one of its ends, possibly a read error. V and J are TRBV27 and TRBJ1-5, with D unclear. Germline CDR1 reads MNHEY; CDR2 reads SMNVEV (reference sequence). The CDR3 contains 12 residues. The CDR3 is CATGYSNQPQHF. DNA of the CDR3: TGCGCAACGGGTTATAGCAATCAGCCCCAGCATTTT.

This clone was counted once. CDR3 sequence reads: CASSLSRGDTQYF. CDR3 nucleotides: TGTGCCAGCAGCCTGTCTAGGGGAGATACGCAGTATTTT. The J gene is TRBJ2-3, the V gene TRBV6-5; D perhaps matches TRBD1 (5 bases). Trimming removed 6 bases from V and 5 bases from J, with 12 bases in between. This CDR3 has 13 residues. Per the germline V gene, CDR1 is MNHEY and CDR2 is SVGAGI.

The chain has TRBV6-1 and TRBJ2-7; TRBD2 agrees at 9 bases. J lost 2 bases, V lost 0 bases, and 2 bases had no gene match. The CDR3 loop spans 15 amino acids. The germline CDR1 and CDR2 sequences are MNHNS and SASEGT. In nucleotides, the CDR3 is TGTGCCAGCAGTGAAGCTAGGACTAGCGCCTACGAGCAGTACGTC. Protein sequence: CASSEARTSAYEQYV.

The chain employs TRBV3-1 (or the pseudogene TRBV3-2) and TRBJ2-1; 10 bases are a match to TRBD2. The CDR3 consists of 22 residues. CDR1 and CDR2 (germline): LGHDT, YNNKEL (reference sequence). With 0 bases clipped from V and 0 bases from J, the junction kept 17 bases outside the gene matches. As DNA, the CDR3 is TGTGCCAGCAGCCAAGAAGGGCGCGGTAGCGGGGGGCCCTTTAGCTCCTACAATGAGCAGTTCTTC. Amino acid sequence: CASSQEGRGSGGPFSSYNEQFF.

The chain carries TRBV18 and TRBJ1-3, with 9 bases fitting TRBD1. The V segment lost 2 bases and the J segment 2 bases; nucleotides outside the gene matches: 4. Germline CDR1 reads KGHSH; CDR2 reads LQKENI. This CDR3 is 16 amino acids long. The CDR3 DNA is TGTGCCAGCTCACCAGGGACAGGGACTACTGGAAACACCATATATTTT. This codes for CASSPGTGTTGNTIYF. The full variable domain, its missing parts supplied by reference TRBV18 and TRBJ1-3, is NAGVMQNPRHLVRRRGQEARLRCSPMKGHSHVYWYRQLPEEGLKFMVYLQKENIIDESGMPKERFSAEFPKEGPSILRIQQVVRGDSAAYFCASSPGTGTTGNTIYFGEGSWLTVV.

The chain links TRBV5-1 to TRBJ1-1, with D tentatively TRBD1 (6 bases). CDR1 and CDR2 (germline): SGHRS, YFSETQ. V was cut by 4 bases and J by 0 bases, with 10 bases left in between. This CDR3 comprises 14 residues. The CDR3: CASSADSVNTEAFF. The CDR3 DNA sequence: TGCGCCAGCAGCGCGGACAGCGTGAACACTGAAGCTTTCTTT.